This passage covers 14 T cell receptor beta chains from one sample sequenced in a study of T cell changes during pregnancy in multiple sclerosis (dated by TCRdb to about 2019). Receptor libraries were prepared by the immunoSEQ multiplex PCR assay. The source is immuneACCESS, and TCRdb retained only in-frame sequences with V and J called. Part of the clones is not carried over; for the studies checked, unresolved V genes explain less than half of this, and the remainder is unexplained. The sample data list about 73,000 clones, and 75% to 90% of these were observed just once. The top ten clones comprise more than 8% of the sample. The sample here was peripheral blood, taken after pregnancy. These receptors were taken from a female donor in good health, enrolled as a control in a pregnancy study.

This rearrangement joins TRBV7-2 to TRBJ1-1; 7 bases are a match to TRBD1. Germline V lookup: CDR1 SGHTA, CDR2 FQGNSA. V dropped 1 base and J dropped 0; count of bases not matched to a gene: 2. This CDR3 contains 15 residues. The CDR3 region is CASSLVTGVNTEAFF. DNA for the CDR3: TGTGCCAGCAGCTTAGTAACAGGGGTGAACACTGAAGCTTTCTTT.

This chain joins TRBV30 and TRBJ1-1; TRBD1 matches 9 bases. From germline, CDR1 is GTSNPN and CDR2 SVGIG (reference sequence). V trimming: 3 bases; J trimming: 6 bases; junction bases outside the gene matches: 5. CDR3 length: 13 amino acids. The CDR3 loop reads CAWSYRGRAEAFF. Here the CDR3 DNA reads TGTGCCTGGAGCTACAGGGGGCGGGCTGAAGCTTTCTTT.

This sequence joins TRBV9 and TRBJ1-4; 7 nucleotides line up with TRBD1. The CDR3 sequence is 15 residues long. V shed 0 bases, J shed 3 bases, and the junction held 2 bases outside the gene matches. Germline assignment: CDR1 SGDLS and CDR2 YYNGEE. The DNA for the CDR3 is TGTGCCAGCAGCGTAGGGGGGACAGCTAATGAAAAACTGTTTTTT. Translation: CASSVGGTANEKLFF.

The CDR3 nucleotides read TGCGCCAGCAGCCAAGGTCCCCCGGGGACAGGGGCCTACGAGCAGTACTTC. It yields the protein CASSQGPPGTGAYEQYF. The chain joins TRBV4-1 to TRBJ2-7; 10 nucleotides match TRBD1. Trimming at V came to 1 base and at J to 2 bases, leaving 8 bases not matched to a gene. The CDR3 has 17 amino acids. Germline assignment: CDR1 MGHRA and CDR2 YSYEKL.

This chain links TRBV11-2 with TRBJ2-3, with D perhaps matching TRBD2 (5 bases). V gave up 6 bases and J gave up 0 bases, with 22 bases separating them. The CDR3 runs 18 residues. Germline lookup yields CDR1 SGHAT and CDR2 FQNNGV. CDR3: CASSQRRVAVTSTDTQYF. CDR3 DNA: TGTGCCAGCAGTCAAAGGCGGGTGGCGGTAACTAGCACAGATACGCAGTATTTT.

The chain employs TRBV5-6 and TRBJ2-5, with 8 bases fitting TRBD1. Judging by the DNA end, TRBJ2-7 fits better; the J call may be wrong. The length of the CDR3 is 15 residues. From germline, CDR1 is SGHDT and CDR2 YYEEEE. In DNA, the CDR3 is TGTGCCAGCAGCCGACAGGGGACGAGCTCCTACGAGCAGTACTTC. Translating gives CASSRQGTSSYEQYF.

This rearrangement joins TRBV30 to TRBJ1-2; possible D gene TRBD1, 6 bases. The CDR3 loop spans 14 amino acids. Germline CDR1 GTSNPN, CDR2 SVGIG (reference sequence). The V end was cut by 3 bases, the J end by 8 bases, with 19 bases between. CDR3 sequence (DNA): TGTGCCTGGAGCCCTACAAGGGGACAACACGGCTACACCTTC. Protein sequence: CAWSPTRGQHGYTF. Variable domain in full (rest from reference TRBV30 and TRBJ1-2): SQTIHQWPATLVQPVGSPLSLECTVEGTSNPNLYWYRQAAGRGLQLLFYSVGIGQISSEVPQNLSASRPQDRQFILSSKKLLLSDSGFYLCAWSPTRGQHGYTFGSGTRLTVV.

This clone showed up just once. The CDR3: CASSLEGGESGYGYTF. DNA for the CDR3: TGCGCCAGCAGCTTGGAGGGCGGGGAGAGTGGCTATGGCTACACCTTC. The chain is built from TRBV5-1 and TRBJ1-2; no clear D gene. Trimming took off 0 bases at V and 4 bases at J, with 16 bases between the two ends. The germline gives CDR1 SGHRS, CDR2 YFSETQ. The CDR3 runs to 16 residues. The whole variable domain, remainder taken from reference TRBV5-1 and TRBJ1-2, is KAGVTQTPRYLIKTRGQQVTLSCSPISGHRSVSWYQQTPGQGLQFLFEYFSETQRNKGNFPGRFSGRQFSNSRSEMNVSTLELGDSALYLCASSLEGGESGYGYTFGSGTRLTVV.

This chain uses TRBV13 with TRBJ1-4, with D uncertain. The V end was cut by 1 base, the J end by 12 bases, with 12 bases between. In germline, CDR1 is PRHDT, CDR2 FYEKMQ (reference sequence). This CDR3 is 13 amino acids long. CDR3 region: CASSLDVVGELFF. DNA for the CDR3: TGTGCCAGCAGCTTAGATGTGGTCGGGGAACTGTTTTTT.

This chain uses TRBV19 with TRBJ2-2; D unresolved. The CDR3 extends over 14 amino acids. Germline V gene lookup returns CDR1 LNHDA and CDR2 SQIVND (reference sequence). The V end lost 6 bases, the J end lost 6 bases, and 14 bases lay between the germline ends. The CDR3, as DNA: TGTGCCAGTAGCGAGTCAGGATATGCCGGGGAGCTGTTTTTT. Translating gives CASSESGYAGELFF.

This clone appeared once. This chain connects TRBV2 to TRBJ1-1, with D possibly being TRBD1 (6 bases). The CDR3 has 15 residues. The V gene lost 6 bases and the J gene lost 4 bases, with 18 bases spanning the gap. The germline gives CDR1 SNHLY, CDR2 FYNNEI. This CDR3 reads CASRIPQGRSTEAFF. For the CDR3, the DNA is TGTGCCAGCAGGATACCCCAGGGGCGAAGCACTGAAGCTTTCTTT.

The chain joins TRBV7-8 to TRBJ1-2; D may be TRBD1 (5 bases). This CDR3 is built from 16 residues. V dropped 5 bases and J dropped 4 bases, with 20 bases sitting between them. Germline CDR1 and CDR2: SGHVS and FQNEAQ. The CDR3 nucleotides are TGTGCCAGCAGCCCATCCGCCCAGGGCGACCCCTATGGCTACACCTTC. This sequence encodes CASSPSAQGDPYGYTF.

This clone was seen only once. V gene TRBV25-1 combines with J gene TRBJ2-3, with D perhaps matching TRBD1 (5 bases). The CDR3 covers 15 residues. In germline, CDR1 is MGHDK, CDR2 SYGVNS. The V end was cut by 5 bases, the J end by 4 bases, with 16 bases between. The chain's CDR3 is CASSLAAGSADTQYF. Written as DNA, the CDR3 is TGTGCCAGCAGTCTGGCGGCAGGGTCCGCAGATACGCAGTATTTT.

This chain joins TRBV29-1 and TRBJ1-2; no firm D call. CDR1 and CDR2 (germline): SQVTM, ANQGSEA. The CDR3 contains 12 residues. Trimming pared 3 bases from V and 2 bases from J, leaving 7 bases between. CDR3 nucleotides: TGCAGCGTTGATCTAGAGAACTATGGCTACACCTTC. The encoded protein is CSVDLENYGYTF.